Listed here are 23 T cell receptor beta chains from one sample, sequenced in a study of T cell responses to AZD1222 COVID-19 vaccine. Using immunoSEQ multiplex PCR, the repertoire was profiled, and TCRdb retains in-frame clones only, with some absent. Of 80,000 to 100,000 clones in the sample, more than 90% were seen once. The sequencing here drew on peripheral blood, taken on day 0 of AZD1222 vaccination. The source of these receptors is an adult in good health.

This clone was recorded only once. The chain joins TRBV18 to TRBJ2-7; D is perhaps TRBD1 (6 bases). The CDR3 loop spans 14 amino acids. Trimming removed 4 bases at V and 2 bases at J, with 12 bases between. The germline V gene encodes CDR1 KGHSH and CDR2 LQKENI. In DNA, the CDR3 is TGTGCCAGCTCACAGGAGACAGGTGCCTACGAGCAGTACTTC. It specifies CASSQETGAYEQYF.

The genes are TRBV5-1 and TRBJ1-2; the D is unclear. The V and J ends lost 0 bases and 0 bases respectively, with 12 bases between them. The germline V gene has CDR1 SGHRS and CDR2 YFSETQ. This CDR3 is built from 16 residues. CDR3 nucleotides: TGCGCCAGCAGCTTGGTGACCCGAGTCCCTAACTATGGCTACACCTTC. It codes for CASSLVTRVPNYGYTF. The full variable domain, completed using reference TRBV5-1 and TRBJ1-2, is KAGVTQTPRYLIKTRGQQVTLSCSPISGHRSVSWYQQTPGQGLQFLFEYFSETQRNKGNFPGRFSGRQFSNSRSEMNVSTLELGDSALYLCASSLVTRVPNYGYTFGSGTRLTVV.

The chain recombines TRBV28 with TRBJ1-4; D gene ambiguous. The V end lost 9 bases, the J end lost 8 bases, and 13 bases lay between the germline ends. Germline V gene lookup returns CDR1 MDHEN and CDR2 SYDVKM. This CDR3 spans 12 amino acids. The CDR3 sequence: CASATKREKLFF. CDR3 DNA sequence: TGTGCCAGTGCGACGAAGAGGGAAAAACTGTTTTTT.

The chain carries TRBV3-1 (or the pseudogene TRBV3-2) and TRBJ1-2, with D unresolved. In germline, CDR1 is LGHDT, CDR2 YNNKEL (reference sequence). Trimming shortened V by 1 base and J by 2 bases, and 8 bases separated the two germline ends. CDR3 length equals 14 residues. In DNA form, the CDR3 reads TGTGCCAGCAGCCAAGGGGGTAGGAACTATGGCTACACCTTC. Its protein product is CASSQGGRNYGYTF.

The J gene is TRBJ1-2, the V gene TRBV5-6; D call uncertain. From germline, CDR1 is SGHDT and CDR2 YYEEEE. Trimming took off 0 bases at V and 7 bases at J, with 13 bases between the two ends. This CDR3 has 14 residues. The CDR3 reads CASSLAYSAGGYTF. Here the CDR3 DNA reads TGTGCCAGCAGCTTGGCCTATTCTGCGGGTGGCTACACCTTC.

This clone occurred a few times. The chain combines TRBV15 with TRBJ2-2; perhaps TRBD1 as D (5 bases). In germline, CDR1 is LNHNV, CDR2 YYDKDF (reference sequence). The CDR3 length is 14 residues. The ends were cut back, 6 bases at V and 4 bases at J, with 12 bases in the middle. CDR3 sequence reads: CATRGDSSTGELFF. The CDR3 DNA follows: TGTGCCACCAGAGGCGACAGCTCCACCGGGGAGCTGTTTTTT.

CDR3 in DNA: TGTGCCAGTAGTATCCTAACGATGGTGGGCAGAGCTAACTATGGCTACACCTTC. Its translation is CASSILTMVGRANYGYTF. This sequence joins TRBV19 and TRBJ1-2, with D uncertain. The CDR3 contains 18 residues. V was shortened by 3 bases and J by 0 bases, with 20 bases between the two germline ends. The germline CDR1 and CDR2 sequences are LNHDA and SQIVND (reference sequence).

The chain couples TRBV11-2 to TRBJ1-1; no clear D gene. The CDR3 contains 13 residues. The V gene lost 5 bases and the J gene lost 1 base, with 8 bases spanning the gap. Germline V CDR1 and CDR2: SGHAT, FQNNGV. DNA for the CDR3: TGTGCCAGCAGCGACGCAGAGAACACTGAAGCTTTCTTT. Residues: CASSDAENTEAFF.

The J gene is TRBJ2-2, the V gene TRBV3-1 (or the pseudogene TRBV3-2), with 9 positions matching TRBD2. CDR3 size: 14 residues. The V and J ends lost 6 bases and 8 bases, in that order; junction bases with no gene match: 7. The germline gives CDR1 LGHDT, CDR2 YNNKEL (reference sequence). CDR3: CASRDAGGPGELFF. CDR3 bases: TGTGCCAGCAGAGACGCGGGAGGGCCGGGGGAGCTGTTTTTT.

This clone was detected only once. J is TRBJ2-1 and V is TRBV6-1; the match to TRBD2 covers 14 bases. With 4 bases clipped from V and 6 bases from J, the junction kept 8 bases outside the gene matches. From germline, CDR1 is MNHNS and CDR2 SASEGT. This CDR3 spans 17 amino acids. The CDR3 region has the DNA TGTGCCAGCAGTGGGGACAAGGGACTAGCGGGAGTCAATGAGCAGTTCTTC. Encoded protein: CASSGDKGLAGVNEQFF.

The gene calls are TRBV5-4 and TRBJ2-7, with 8 positions matching TRBD2. With V trimmed by 0 bases and J by 4 bases, 9 bases remained unmatched. The CDR3 length is 16 residues. Per germline, CDR1 SGHNT and CDR2 YYREEE (reference sequence). The CDR3 sequence: CASSLGVMRGAYEQYF. The CDR3 nucleotides read TGTGCCAGCAGCTTGGGTGTGATGCGGGGGGCTTACGAGCAGTACTTC.

The CDR3 bases are TGTGCCAGTAGCCGGAGGACTGGGAATCTGGGCAATCAGCCCCAGCATTTT. This codes for CASSRRTGNLGNQPQHF. The chain recombines TRBV19 with TRBJ1-5, with D hard to call. The germline V and J ends were trimmed by 6 bases and 2 bases, with 20 bases remaining between them. The CDR3 is 17 amino acids. Per the germline V gene, CDR1 is LNHDA and CDR2 is SQIVND (reference sequence). Drawing the rest from reference TRBV19 and TRBJ1-5, the complete variable domain is DGGITQSPKYLFRKEGQNVTLSCEQNLNHDAMYWYRQDPGQGLRLIYYSQIVNDFQKGDIAEGYSVSREKKESFPLTVTSAQKNPTAFYLCASSRRTGNLGNQPQHFGDGTRLSIL.

This CDR3 reads CASSQGQGVGGELFF. CDR3 DNA: TGTGCCAGCAGCCAGGGACAGGGGGTTGGCGGGGAGCTGTTTTTT. V usage is TRBV28 and J usage is TRBJ2-2; 11 bases agree with TRBD1. The germline gives CDR1 MDHEN, CDR2 SYDVKM. V lost 6 bases, J lost 7 bases, and 7 bases stayed unmatched. The CDR3 totals 15 residues.

V usage is TRBV18 and J usage is TRBJ1-4, with TRBD1 as a possible D gene (6 bases). This CDR3 is 18 amino acids long. Germline V gives CDR1 KGHSH, CDR2 LQKENI. Trimming removed 1 base at V and 11 bases at J, with 26 bases between. This CDR3 reads CASSPRPEGGANDYKLFF. CDR3 nucleotides: TGTGCCAGCTCACCACGGCCCGAGGGGGGTGCCAACGATTATAAACTGTTTTTT.

The genes are TRBV4-2 and TRBJ2-2, with 13 bases matching TRBD2. V gave up 2 bases and J gave up 1 base; unmatched junction bases: 4. Germline CDR1 is LGHNA and CDR2 is YNFKEQ. The length of the CDR3 is 18 residues. The CDR3 loop is CASSQPGLAGRNTGELFF. CDR3 DNA sequence: TGTGCCAGCAGCCAACCGGGACTAGCGGGGAGGAACACCGGGGAGCTGTTTTTT.

The chain uses TRBV6-2 or TRBV6-3 and TRBJ1-2; D is possibly TRBD1 (5 bases). V was pared by 6 bases and J by 5 bases, with 19 bases between. The CDR3 totals 15 residues. The germline V gene encodes CDR1 MNHEY and CDR2 SVGEGT. The CDR3 here is CASSHRKTAKYGYTF. Written as DNA, the CDR3 is TGTGCCAGCAGCCATAGGAAGACAGCGAAATATGGCTACACCTTC.

The chain is built from TRBV7-9 and TRBJ2-5; D remains ambiguous. The ends were cut back, 5 bases at V and 5 bases at J, with 12 bases in the middle. CDR1 is SEHNR, CDR2 FQNEAQ, per germline (reference sequence). The CDR3 is 13 residues long. CDR3 residues: CASSPLGGETQYF. Written as DNA, the CDR3 is TGTGCCAGCAGCCCCCTTGGCGGTGAGACCCAGTACTTC.

This clone was seen only a few times. The CDR3 region is CASSWQGSGYTF. CDR3 nucleotide sequence: TGTGCCAGCAGCTGGCAGGGGTCTGGCTACACCTTC. The V call is TRBV12-3 or TRBV12-4, the J call TRBJ1-2; a weak D match, TRBD1 (6 bases). V lost 6 bases to trimming and J lost 7 bases, with 12 bases between them. The CDR3 runs to 12 residues.

V gene TRBV19 combines with J gene TRBJ1-1; D perhaps matches TRBD1 (5 bases). Germline V gene data show CDR1 as LNHDA and CDR2 as SQIVND (reference sequence). The CDR3 has 15 amino acids. V was cut by 0 bases and J by 1 base, with 9 bases left in between. DNA for the CDR3: TGTGCCAGTAGTATAGAGTGGGGGTGGAACACTGAAGCTTTCTTT. Its protein product is CASSIEWGWNTEAFF.

The chain uses TRBV6-2 or TRBV6-3 and TRBJ2-7, with D hard to call. The CDR3 runs 13 residues. The germline gives CDR1 MNHEY, CDR2 SVGEGT. Trimming removed 2 bases at V and 2 bases at J, with 7 bases between. The CDR3 protein is CASSYAETYEQYF. The CDR3 DNA is TGTGCCAGCAGTTACGCAGAGACCTACGAGCAGTACTTC.

The rearrangement links TRBV19 to TRBJ2-2; D is ambiguous. Trimming cost V 6 bases and J 3 bases, with 11 bases left between them. CDR1 and CDR2 from the germline V gene are LNHDA and SQIVND (reference sequence). There are 14 residues in the CDR3. CDR3 residues: CASRTQIHTGELFF. CDR3 coding DNA: TGTGCCAGTAGGACTCAAATTCACACCGGGGAGCTGTTTTTT.

The chain has TRBV4-1 and TRBJ2-7; D gene unclear. The CDR3 is 14 amino acids. V lost 4 bases, J lost 3 bases, and 13 bases lay in between. Per germline, CDR1 MGHRA and CDR2 YSYEKL. The chain's CDR3 is CASSPKTRLYEQYF. CDR3 DNA sequence: TGCGCCAGCAGCCCCAAAACAAGGCTCTACGAGCAGTACTTC.

The V gene is TRBV11-2, the J gene TRBJ2-3; D is uncertain. Germline V gene data show CDR1 as SGHAT and CDR2 as FQNNGV. V was clipped by 1 base and J by 8 bases, with 16 bases between them. The CDR3 runs to 15 residues. The CDR3 region has the DNA TGTGCCAGCAGCTTAGGGCCACGGGTCGGCGGTACGCAGTATTTT. Its protein product is CASSLGPRVGGTQYF.